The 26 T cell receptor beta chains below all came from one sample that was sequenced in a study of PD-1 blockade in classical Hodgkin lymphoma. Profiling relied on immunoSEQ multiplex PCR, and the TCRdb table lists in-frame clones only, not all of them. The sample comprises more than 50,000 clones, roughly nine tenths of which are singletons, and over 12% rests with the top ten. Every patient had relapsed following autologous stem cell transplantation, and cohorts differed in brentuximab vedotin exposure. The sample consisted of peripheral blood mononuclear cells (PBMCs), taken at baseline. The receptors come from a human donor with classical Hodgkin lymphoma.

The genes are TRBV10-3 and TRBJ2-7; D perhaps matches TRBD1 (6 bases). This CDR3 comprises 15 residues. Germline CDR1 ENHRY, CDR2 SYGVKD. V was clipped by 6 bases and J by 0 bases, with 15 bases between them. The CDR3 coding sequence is TGTGCCATCAGCCCAGGGGCACCCAGCTCCTACGAGCAGTACTTC. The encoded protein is CAISPGAPSSYEQYF.

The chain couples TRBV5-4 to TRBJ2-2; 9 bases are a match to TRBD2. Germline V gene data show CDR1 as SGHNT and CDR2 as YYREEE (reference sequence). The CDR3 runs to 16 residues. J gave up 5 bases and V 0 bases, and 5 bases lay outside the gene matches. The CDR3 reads CASSLVAGGLTGELFF. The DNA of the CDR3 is TGTGCCAGCAGCTTGGTGGCGGGGGGGCTTACCGGGGAGCTGTTTTTT.

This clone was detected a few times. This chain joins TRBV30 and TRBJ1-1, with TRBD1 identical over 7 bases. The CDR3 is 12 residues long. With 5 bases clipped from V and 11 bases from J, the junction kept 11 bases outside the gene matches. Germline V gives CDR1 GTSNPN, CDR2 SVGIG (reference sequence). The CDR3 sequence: CAWQTLGGDAFF. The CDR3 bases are TGTGCCTGGCAGACCCTAGGGGGCGATGCTTTCTTT.

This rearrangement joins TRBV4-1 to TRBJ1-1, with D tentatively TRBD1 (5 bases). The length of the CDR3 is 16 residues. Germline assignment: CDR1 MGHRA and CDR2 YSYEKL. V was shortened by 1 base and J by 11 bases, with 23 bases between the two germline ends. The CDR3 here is CASSQGGDWPTLGAFF. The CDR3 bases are TGCGCCAGCAGCCAAGGGGGGGACTGGCCGACCCTTGGGGCTTTCTTT.

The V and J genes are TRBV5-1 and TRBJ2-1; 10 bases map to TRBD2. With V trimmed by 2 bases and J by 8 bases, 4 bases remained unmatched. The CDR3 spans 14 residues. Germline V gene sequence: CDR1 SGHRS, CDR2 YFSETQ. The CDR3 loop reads CASSLRLAGDEQFF. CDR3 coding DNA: TGCGCCAGCAGCTTACGGCTAGCGGGGGATGAGCAGTTCTTC.

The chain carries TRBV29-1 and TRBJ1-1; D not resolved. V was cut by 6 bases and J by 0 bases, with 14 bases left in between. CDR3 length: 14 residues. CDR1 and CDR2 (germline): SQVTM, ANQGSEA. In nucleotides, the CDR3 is TGCAGCGTCATACCGGCGGGTATGAACACTGAAGCTTTCTTT. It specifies CSVIPAGMNTEAFF.

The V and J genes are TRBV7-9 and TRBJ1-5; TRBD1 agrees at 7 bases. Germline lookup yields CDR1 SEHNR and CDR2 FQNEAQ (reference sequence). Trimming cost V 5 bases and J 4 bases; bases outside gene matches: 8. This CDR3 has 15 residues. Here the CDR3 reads CASSLTGSTNQPQHF. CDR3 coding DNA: TGTGCCAGCAGCCTGACAGGGAGCACGAATCAGCCCCAGCATTTT.

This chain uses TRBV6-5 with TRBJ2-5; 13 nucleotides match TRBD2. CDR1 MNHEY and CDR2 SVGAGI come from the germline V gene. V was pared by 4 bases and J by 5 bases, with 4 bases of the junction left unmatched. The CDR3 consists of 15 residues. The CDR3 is CASSWGLAGWETQYF. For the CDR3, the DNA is TGTGCCAGCAGTTGGGGACTAGCGGGGTGGGAGACCCAGTACTTC.

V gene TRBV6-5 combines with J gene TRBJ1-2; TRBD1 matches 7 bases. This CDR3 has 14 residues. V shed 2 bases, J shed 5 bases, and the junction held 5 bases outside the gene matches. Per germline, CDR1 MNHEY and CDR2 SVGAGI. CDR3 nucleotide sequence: TGTGCCAGCAGTTACAGGGGGCGCGGGTATGGCTACACCTTC. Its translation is CASSYRGRGYGYTF.

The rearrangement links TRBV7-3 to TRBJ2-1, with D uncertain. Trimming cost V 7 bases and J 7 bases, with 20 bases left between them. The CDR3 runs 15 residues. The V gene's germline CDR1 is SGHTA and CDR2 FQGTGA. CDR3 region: CASTSIGIGSNEQFF. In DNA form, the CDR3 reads TGTGCCAGCACCTCCATAGGGATCGGGTCTAATGAGCAGTTCTTC. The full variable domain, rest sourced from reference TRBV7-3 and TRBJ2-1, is GAGVSQTPSNKVTEKGKYVELRCDPISGHTALYWYRQSLGQGPEFLIYFQGTGAADDSGLPNDRFFAVRPEGSVSTLKIQRTERGDSAVYLCASTSIGIGSNEQFFGPGTRLTVL.

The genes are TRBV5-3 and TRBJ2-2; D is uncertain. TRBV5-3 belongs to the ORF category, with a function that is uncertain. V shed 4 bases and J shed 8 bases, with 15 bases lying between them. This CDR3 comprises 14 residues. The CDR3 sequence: CARSHHLGEGELFF. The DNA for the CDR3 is TGTGCCAGAAGCCACCACCTTGGGGAAGGGGAGCTGTTTTTT.

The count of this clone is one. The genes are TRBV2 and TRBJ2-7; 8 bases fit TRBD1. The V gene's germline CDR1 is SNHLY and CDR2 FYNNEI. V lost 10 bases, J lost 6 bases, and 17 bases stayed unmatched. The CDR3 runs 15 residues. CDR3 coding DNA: TGTGCCACCCACTCGTCCAGGGGGCTCCTTGGCGAGCAGTACTTC. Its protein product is CATHSSRGLLGEQYF.

The CDR3 spells CAWSVGAGHEQYF. In nucleotides, the CDR3 is TGTGCCTGGAGTGTAGGCGCGGGTCACGAGCAGTACTTC. This chain joins TRBV30 and TRBJ2-7; D may be TRBD2 (5 bases). This CDR3 region has 13 residues. Germline V gene sequence: CDR1 GTSNPN, CDR2 SVGIG (reference sequence). V was pared by 0 bases and J by 5 bases, with 11 bases between.

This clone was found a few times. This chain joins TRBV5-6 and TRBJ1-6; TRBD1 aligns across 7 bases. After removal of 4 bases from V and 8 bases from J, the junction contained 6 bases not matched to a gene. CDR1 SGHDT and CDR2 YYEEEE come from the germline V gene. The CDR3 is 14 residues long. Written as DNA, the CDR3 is TGTGCCAGCAGCCGGGACAGCTTGGATTCACCCCTCCACTTT. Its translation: CASSRDSLDSPLHF.

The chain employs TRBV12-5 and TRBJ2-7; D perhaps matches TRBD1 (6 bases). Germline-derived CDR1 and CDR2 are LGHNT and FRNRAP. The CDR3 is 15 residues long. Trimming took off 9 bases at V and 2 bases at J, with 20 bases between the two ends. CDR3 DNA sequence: TGTGCTAGCGATACAGATACAGGGTCTCCCTACGAGCAGTACTTC. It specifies CASDTDTGSPYEQYF.

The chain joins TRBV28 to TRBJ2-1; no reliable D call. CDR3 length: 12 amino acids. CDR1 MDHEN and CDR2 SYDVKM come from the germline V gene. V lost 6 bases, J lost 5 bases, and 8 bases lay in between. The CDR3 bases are TGTGCCAGCAGATTCTATAACAATGAGCAGTTCTTC. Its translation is CASRFYNNEQFF.

CDR3 residues: CASSLEGLGGKLFF. The CDR3 region has the DNA TGTGCCAGCAGCCTCGAGGGTCTGGGTGGAAAACTGTTTTTT. The chain recombines TRBV28 with TRBJ1-4; D not resolved. Per the germline V gene, CDR1 is MDHEN and CDR2 is SYDVKM. Deletions cut 6 bases from V and 10 bases from J, with 18 bases between. The CDR3 totals 14 residues.

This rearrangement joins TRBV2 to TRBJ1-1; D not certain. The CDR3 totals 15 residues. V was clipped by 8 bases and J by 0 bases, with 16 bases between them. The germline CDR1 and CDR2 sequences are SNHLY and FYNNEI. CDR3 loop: CASPQSRTLNTEAFF. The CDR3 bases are TGTGCCAGCCCCCAGTCGCGGACTTTGAACACTGAAGCTTTCTTT. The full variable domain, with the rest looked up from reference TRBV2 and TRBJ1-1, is EPEVTQTPSHQVTQMGQEVILRCVPISNHLYFYWYRQILGQKVEFLVSFYNNEISEKSEIFDDQFSVERPDGSNFTLKIRSTKLEDSAMYFCASPQSRTLNTEAFFGQGTRLTVV.

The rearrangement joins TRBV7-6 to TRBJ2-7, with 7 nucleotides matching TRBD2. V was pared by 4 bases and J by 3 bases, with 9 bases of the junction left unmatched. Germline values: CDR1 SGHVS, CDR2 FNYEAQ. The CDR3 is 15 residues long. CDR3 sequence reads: CASSSPAAGNYEQYF. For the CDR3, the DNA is TGTGCCAGCAGCTCACCAGCAGCGGGGAACTACGAGCAGTACTTC.

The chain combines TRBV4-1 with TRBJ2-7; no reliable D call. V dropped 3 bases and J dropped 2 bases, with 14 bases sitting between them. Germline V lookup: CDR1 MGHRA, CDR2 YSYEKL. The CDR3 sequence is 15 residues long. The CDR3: CASSQLAAATYEQYF. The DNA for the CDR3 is TGCGCCAGCAGCCAGCTGGCGGCCGCTACCTACGAGCAGTACTTC.

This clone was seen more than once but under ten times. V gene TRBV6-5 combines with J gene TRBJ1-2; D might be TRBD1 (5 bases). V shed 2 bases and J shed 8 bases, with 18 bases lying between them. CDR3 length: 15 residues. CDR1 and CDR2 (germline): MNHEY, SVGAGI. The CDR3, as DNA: TGTGCCAGCAGTTACATCGGGGGTGATGTCTACGGCTACACCTTC. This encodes CASSYIGGDVYGYTF.

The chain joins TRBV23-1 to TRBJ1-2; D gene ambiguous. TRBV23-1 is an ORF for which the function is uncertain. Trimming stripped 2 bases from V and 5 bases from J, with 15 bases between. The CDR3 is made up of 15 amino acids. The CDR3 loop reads CASSQGTPVCYGYTF. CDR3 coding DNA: TGCGCCAGCAGTCAAGGTACTCCAGTCTGTTATGGCTACACCTTC.

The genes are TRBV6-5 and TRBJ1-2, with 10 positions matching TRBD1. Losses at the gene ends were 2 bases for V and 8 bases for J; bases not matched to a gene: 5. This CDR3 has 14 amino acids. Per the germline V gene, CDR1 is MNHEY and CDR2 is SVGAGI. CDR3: CASSYTGQGLGYTF. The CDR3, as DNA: TGTGCCAGCAGTTACACGGGACAGGGGTTAGGCTACACCTTC.

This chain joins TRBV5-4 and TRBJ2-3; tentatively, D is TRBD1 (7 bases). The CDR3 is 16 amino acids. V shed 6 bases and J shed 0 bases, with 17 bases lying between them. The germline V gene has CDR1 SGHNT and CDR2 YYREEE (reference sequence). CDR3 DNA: TGTGCCAGCACCAGGGGGGTAGTATCTAGCACAGATACGCAGTATTTT. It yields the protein CASTRGVVSSTDTQYF. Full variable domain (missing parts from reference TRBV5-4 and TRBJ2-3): ETGVTQSPTHLIKTRGQQVTLRCSSQSGHNTVSWYQQALGQGPQFIFQYYREEENGRGNFPPRFSGLQFPNYSSELNVNALELDDSALYLCASTRGVVSSTDTQYFGPGTRLTVL.

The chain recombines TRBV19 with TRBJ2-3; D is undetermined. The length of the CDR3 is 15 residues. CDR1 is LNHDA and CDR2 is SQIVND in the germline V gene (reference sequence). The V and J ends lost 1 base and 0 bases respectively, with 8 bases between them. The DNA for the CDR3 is TGTGCCAGTAGTATAGGAGGCATTAGCACAGATACGCAGTATTTT. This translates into CASSIGGISTDTQYF.

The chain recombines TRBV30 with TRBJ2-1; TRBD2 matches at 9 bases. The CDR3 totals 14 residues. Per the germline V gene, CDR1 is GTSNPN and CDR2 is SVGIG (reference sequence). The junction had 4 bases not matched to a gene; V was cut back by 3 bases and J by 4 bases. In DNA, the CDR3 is TGTGCCTGGAGAAAAGCGGGGGGATACAATGAGCAGTTCTTC. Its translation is CAWRKAGGYNEQFF.